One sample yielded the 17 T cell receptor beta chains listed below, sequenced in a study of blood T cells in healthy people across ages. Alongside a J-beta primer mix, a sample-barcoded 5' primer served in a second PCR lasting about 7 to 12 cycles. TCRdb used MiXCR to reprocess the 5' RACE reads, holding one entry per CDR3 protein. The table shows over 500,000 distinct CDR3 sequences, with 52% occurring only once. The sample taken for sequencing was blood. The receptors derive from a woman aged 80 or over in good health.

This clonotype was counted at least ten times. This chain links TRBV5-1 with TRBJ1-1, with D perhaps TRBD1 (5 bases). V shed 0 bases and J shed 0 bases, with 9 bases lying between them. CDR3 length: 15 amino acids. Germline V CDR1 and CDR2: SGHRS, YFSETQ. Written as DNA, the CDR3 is TGCGCCAGCAGCTTGGGACAGATAATGAACACTGAAGCTTTCTTT. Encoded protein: CASSLGQIMNTEAFF.

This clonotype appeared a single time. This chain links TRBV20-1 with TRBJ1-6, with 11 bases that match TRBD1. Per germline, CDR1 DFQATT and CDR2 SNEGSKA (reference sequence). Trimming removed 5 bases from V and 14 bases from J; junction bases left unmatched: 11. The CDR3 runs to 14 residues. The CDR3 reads CSAPTGQGDNTLHF. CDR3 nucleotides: TGCAGTGCTCCGACGGGACAGGGGGATAATACCCTCCACTTT.

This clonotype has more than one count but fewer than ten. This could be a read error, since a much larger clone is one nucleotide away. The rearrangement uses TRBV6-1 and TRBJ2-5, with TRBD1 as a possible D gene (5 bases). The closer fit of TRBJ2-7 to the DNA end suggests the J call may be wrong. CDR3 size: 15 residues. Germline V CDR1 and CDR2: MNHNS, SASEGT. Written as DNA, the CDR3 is TGTGCCAGCAATCCGGATGGACAATATATCTACGAGCAGTACTTC. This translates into CASNPDGQYIYEQYF.

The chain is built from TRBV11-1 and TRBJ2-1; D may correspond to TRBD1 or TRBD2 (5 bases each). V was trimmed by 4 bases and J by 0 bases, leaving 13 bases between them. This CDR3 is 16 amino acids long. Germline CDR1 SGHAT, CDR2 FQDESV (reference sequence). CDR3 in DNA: TGTGCCAGCAGCTACCTACATGGGGGCTCCTACAATGAGCAGTTCTTC. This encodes CASSYLHGGSYNEQFF.

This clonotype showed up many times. CDR3: CASSYGPWNEQFF. CDR3 nucleotide sequence: TGTGCCAGCAGTTACGGCCCCTGGAATGAGCAGTTCTTC. The chain has TRBV6-6 and TRBJ2-1; D uncertain. Germline loops: CDR1 MNHNY, CDR2 SVGAGI (reference sequence). This CDR3 is built from 13 residues. The ends were cut back, 2 bases at V and 7 bases at J, with 9 bases in the middle.

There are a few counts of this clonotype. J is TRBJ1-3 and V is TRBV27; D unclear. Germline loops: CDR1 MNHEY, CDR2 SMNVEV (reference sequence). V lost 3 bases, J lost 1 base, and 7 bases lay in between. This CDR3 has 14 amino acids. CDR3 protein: CASSFLGSGNTIYF. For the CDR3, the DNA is TGTGCCAGCAGTTTTTTGGGGTCTGGAAACACCATATATTTT.

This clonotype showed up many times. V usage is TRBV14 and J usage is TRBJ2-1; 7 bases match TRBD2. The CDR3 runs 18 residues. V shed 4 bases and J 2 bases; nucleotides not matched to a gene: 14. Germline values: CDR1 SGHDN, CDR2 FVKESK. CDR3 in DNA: TGTGCCAGCAGCCTCAGAGCGGGGAGGGCCCAGACCTACAATGAGCAGTTCTTC. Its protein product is CASSLRAGRAQTYNEQFF.

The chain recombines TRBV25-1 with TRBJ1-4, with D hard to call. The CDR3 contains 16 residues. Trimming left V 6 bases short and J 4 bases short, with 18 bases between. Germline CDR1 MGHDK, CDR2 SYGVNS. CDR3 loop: CASSEGKWQFNEKLFF. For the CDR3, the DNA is TGTGCCAGCAGCGAAGGGAAATGGCAGTTTAATGAAAAACTGTTTTTT. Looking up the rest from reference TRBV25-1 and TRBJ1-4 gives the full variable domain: EADIYQTPRYLVIGTGKKITLECSQTMGHDKMYWYQQDPGMELHLIHYSYGVNSTEKGDLSSESTVSRIRTEHFPLTLESARPSHTSQYLCASSEGKWQFNEKLFFGSGTQLSVL.

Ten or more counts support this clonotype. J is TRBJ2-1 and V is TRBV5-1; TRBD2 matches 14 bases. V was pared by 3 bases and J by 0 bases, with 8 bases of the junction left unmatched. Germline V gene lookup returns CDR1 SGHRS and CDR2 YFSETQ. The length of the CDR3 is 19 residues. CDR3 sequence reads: CASSSRTSGGSSSYNEQFF. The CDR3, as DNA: TGCGCCAGCAGCTCTCGGACTAGCGGGGGGTCCAGCTCCTACAATGAGCAGTTCTTC.

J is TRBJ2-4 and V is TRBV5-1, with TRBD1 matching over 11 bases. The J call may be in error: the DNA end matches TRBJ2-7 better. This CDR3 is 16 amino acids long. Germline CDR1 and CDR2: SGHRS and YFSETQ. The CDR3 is CASSLGTGGILDEQYF. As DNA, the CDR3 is TGCGCCAGCAGCTTGGGGACAGGGGGCATCCTTGACGAGCAGTACTTC.

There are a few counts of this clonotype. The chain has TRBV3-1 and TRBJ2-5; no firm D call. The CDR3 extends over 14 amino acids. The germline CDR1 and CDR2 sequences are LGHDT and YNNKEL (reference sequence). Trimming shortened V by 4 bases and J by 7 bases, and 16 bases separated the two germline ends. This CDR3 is CASSLAGPVGTQYF. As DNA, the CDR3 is TGTGCCAGCAGCCTAGCCGGGCCCGTCGGGACCCAGTACTTC.

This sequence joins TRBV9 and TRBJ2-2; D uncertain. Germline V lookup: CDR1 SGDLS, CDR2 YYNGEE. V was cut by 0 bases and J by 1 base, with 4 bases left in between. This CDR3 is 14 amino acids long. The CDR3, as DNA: TGTGCCAGCAGCGTAGTCTGGAACACCGGGGAGCTGTTTTTT. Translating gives CASSVVWNTGELFF. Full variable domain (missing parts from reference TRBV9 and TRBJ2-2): DSGVTQTPKHLITATGQRVTLRCSPRSGDLSVYWYQQSLDQGLQFLIQYYNGEERAKGNILERFSAQQFPDLHSELNLSSLELGDSALYFCASSVVWNTGELFFGEGSRLTVL.

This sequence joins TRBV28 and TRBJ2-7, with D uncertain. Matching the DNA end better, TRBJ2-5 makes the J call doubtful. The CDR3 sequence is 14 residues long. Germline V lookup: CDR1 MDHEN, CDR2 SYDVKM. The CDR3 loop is CASRNMIAQETQYF. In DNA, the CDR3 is TGTGCCAGCCGGAATATGATAGCACAAGAGACCCAGTACTTC.

CDR3 sequence: CASSLAPQGGVNTEAFF. DNA of the CDR3: TGTGCCAGCAGCTTGGCCCCACAGGGGGGGGTAAACACTGAAGCTTTCTTT. The chain employs TRBV5-5 and TRBJ1-1; 8 bases match TRBD1. The length of the CDR3 is 17 residues. The germline V gene has CDR1 SGHKS and CDR2 YYEKEE (reference sequence). The V gene end was trimmed by 0 bases and the J gene end by 2 bases; junction bases not matched to a gene: 9.

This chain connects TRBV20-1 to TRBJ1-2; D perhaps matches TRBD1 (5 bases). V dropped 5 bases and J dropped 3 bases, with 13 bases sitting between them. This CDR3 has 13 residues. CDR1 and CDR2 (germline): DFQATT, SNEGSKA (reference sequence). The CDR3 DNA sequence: TGCAGTGCTGATGACAGAGCGGACTATGGCTACACCTTC. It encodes CSADDRADYGYTF.

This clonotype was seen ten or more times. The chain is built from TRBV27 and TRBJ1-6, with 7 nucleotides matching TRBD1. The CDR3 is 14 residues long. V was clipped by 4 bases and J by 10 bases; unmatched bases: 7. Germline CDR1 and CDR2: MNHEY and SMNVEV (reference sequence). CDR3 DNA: TGTGCCAGCAGTTCGGGACCCAGGGGGTCACCCCTCCACTTT. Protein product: CASSSGPRGSPLHF.

CDR3 region: CASTPTGLNTEAFF. DNA for the CDR3: TGTGCCAGCACCCCGACAGGTTTGAACACTGAAGCTTTCTTT. The chain has TRBV6-5 and TRBJ1-1, with a tentative D call TRBD1 (6 bases). The CDR3 is made up of 14 amino acids. V was pared by 7 bases and J by 0 bases, with 12 bases between. Germline V CDR1 and CDR2: MNHEY, SVGAGI.